The clone carrying this T cell receptor beta chain appeared a few times. Its specificity is unknown. Nominally healthy donors provided the samples, though records likely missed some immune exposures. This specimen belongs to a study of cytomegalovirus exposure and HLA in healthy donors. Primers: 60 Vbeta forward and 13 Jbeta reverse. Libraries were prepared by immunoSEQ multiplex PCR; TCRdb keeps only in-frame clonotypes and omits some of them. The sample records around 170,000 clones, about four fifths being singletons. This CDR3 spans 17 amino acids. CDR1 and CDR2 (germline): LGHNA, YNFKEQ. V shed 1 base and J 5 bases; nucleotides not matched to a gene: 7. General observations from the study: Highest at DRB1 and lowest at HLA-C, TCR association rates differed among HLA loci in a later analysis. CMV serostatus was the only immune exposure information that was available.

This clonotype originated in a man aged 35-49 years in good health and CMV-seronegative. Material: PBMCs. The chain is built from TRBV4-2 and TRBJ2-5, with 13 bases aligning to TRBD2. The CDR3: CASSQVLAGGPGETQYF. For the CDR3, the DNA is TGTGCCAGCAGCCAAGTACTAGCGGGAGGGCCGGGGGAGACCCAGTACTTC.